This T cell receptor (beta chain) emerged from a study of OX40 agonist ivuxolimab in advanced cancers. A note on this clone: The antigen is undetermined.

The study's findings and limits: The authors did not determine the antigen specificity of the expanded peripheral T cells.

TCRdb keeps only in-frame clones here, not all; method: immunoSEQ multiplex PCR. The sample includes about 71,000 clones, about 83% of them seen just once. CDR1 is LNHNV, CDR2 YYDKDF, per germline (reference sequence). The CDR3 covers 16 residues. V was shortened by 0 bases and J by 2 bases, with 13 bases between the two germline ends. The clonotype was recovered from an adult with an advanced solid tumor such as melanoma, head and neck, liver or kidney cancer. The sequenced sample was CD4+ or CD8+ T cells sorted from blood, obtained in a trial of the OX40 agonist ivuxolimab. The chain joins TRBV15 to TRBJ2-5; possibly TRBD1 for D (7 bases). CDR3 residues: CATSRDGGTDQETQYF. The CDR3 region has the DNA TGTGCCACCAGCAGAGATGGAGGGACAGATCAAGAGACCCAGTACTTC.